Below are 19 T cell receptor beta chains sequenced from a single sample in a study of OX40 agonist ivuxolimab in advanced cancers. Produced via immunoSEQ multiplex PCR; TCRdb's table is partial and in-frame only. The sample yields approximately 31,000 clones, approximately 80% seen once. Sequencing used CD4+ or CD8+ T cells sorted from blood, obtained in a trial of the OX40 agonist ivuxolimab. Source of these receptors: an adult with an advanced solid tumor such as melanoma, head and neck, liver or kidney cancer.

V is TRBV4-1 and J is TRBJ1-2; D is uncertain. The CDR3 spans 13 residues. Germline lookup yields CDR1 MGHRA and CDR2 YSYEKL. Trimming removed 1 base from V and 6 bases from J, with 9 bases in between. The CDR3 bases are TGCGCCAGCAGCCAAGCGGCCGGCCATGGCTACACCTTC. It codes for CASSQAAGHGYTF.

J is TRBJ2-5 and V is TRBV28; D call uncertain. This CDR3 contains 12 residues. Trimming cost V 3 bases and J 5 bases, with 7 bases left between them. Germline V lookup: CDR1 MDHEN, CDR2 SYDVKM. The CDR3 protein is CASSFWVETQYF. The CDR3 coding sequence is TGTGCCAGCAGTTTCTGGGTTGAGACCCAGTACTTC. The whole variable domain, filled in from reference TRBV28 and TRBJ2-5, reads DVKVTQSSRYLVKRTGEKVFLECVQDMDHENMFWYRQDPGLGLRLIYFSYDVKMKEKGDIPEGYSVSREKKERFSLILESASTNQTSMYLCASSFWVETQYFGPGTRLLVL.

The chain links TRBV6-6 to TRBJ2-7; D not certain. The CDR3 is 11 residues long. Deletions cut 5 bases from V and 4 bases from J, with 6 bases between. Germline V gene data show CDR1 as MNHNY and CDR2 as SVGAGI (reference sequence). The CDR3 DNA reads TGTGCCAGCAGTCCGCTTTACGAGCAGTACTTC. Its translation: CASSPLYEQYF.

The chain carries TRBV29-1 and TRBJ2-1, with 8 bases that match TRBD2. CDR1 and CDR2 (germline): SQVTM, ANQGSEA. Germline trimming cut 5 bases from V and 7 bases from J; bases unmatched to any gene: 10. This CDR3 is 14 amino acids long. CDR3 in amino acids: CSVRASGLLNEQFF. CDR3 DNA sequence: TGCAGCGTTCGGGCTAGCGGGTTGCTGAATGAGCAGTTCTTC.

The chain joins TRBV30 to TRBJ1-1; TRBD1 matches 7 bases. Germline assignment: CDR1 GTSNPN and CDR2 SVGIG (reference sequence). V lost 4 bases to trimming and J lost 5 bases; unmatched junction nucleotides: 10. This CDR3 is 14 amino acids long. CDR3 region: CAWNLMTGRTEAFF. DNA of the CDR3: TGTGCCTGGAACCTTATGACAGGGCGGACTGAAGCTTTCTTT.

This chain links TRBV2 with TRBJ2-2; unclear D gene. V lost 7 bases and J 4 bases, leaving 7 bases between the germline ends. The CDR3 length is 12 residues. CDR1 and CDR2 (germline): SNHLY, FYNNEI. The CDR3 DNA reads as TGTGCCAGCAAGACCCGCACCGGGGAGCTGTTTTTT. Its translation: CASKTRTGELFF. The full variable domain, with the rest looked up from reference TRBV2 and TRBJ2-2, is EPEVTQTPSHQVTQMGQEVILRCVPISNHLYFYWYRQILGQKVEFLVSFYNNEISEKSEIFDDQFSVERPDGSNFTLKIRSTKLEDSAMYFCASKTRTGELFFGEGSRLTVL.

V usage is TRBV19 and J usage is TRBJ2-5, with D unclear. V lost 6 bases and J lost 3, with 14 bases in between. CDR1 and CDR2 (germline): LNHDA, SQIVND (reference sequence). The CDR3 runs 14 residues. CDR3 DNA sequence: TGTGCCAGTAGCCCGACGATAAGGGAAGAGACCCAGTACTTC. Its protein is CASSPTIREETQYF.

The rearrangement uses TRBV5-1 and TRBJ2-7; no definite D call. The CDR3 consists of 15 residues. The V gene lost 1 base and the J gene lost 6 bases, with 17 bases spanning the gap. Germline values: CDR1 SGHRS, CDR2 YFSETQ. CDR3 sequence (DNA): TGCGCCAGCAGCTTGACTGCTGGTGGGTCGGGCGAGCAGTACTTC. It codes for CASSLTAGGSGEQYF.

V gene TRBV11-2 combines with J gene TRBJ1-2; D ambiguous. Germline-derived CDR1 and CDR2 are SGHAT and FQNNGV. V was shortened by 0 bases and J by 4 bases, with 12 bases between the two germline ends. This CDR3 contains 15 residues. The CDR3 region is CASSLDVGLGYGYTF. CDR3 sequence (DNA): TGTGCCAGCAGCTTAGACGTGGGGTTGGGCTATGGCTACACCTTC.

V is TRBV10-3 and J is TRBJ2-5, with D tentatively TRBD1 (5 bases). The CDR3 consists of 13 residues. Germline V gene data show CDR1 as ENHRY and CDR2 as SYGVKD. V lost 7 bases to trimming and J lost 1 base, with 10 bases between them. This chain's CDR3 is CAIKAGPQETQYF. In nucleotides, the CDR3 is TGTGCCATCAAGGCAGGGCCCCAAGAGACCCAGTACTTC.

This chain links TRBV19 with TRBJ1-1; D gene uncertain. Trimming pared 2 bases from V and 0 bases from J, leaving 10 bases between. The CDR3 is made up of 15 amino acids. Germline assignment: CDR1 LNHDA and CDR2 SQIVND (reference sequence). In DNA form, the CDR3 reads TGTGCCAGTAGTATAATGGGCCCCATGAACACTGAAGCTTTCTTT. Protein product: CASSIMGPMNTEAFF.

The DNA for the CDR3 is TGTGCCAGCAGTGGTGGATTAGCTGTGGGGATGGCTCAATATCAGCCCCAGCATTTT. Its translation is CASSGGLAVGMAQYQPQHF. The rearrangement joins TRBV2 to TRBJ1-5; D gene unclear. The CDR3 runs to 19 residues. CDR1 SNHLY and CDR2 FYNNEI come from the germline V gene. The V gene lost 4 bases and the J gene lost 5 bases, with 27 bases spanning the gap.

V gene TRBV14 combines with J gene TRBJ2-3; possible D gene TRBD1, 6 bases. Germline V gene data show CDR1 as SGHDN and CDR2 as FVKESK. This CDR3 is 17 amino acids long. V lost 3 bases to trimming and J lost 2 bases, with 18 bases between them. CDR3 nucleotides: TGTGCCAGCAGCCATCCAAGGGGACAAAAATCCACAGATACGCAGTATTTT. Translating it yields CASSHPRGQKSTDTQYF.

This rearrangement joins TRBV5-1 to TRBJ1-2, with 7 positions matching TRBD1. The germline V gene has CDR1 SGHRS and CDR2 YFSETQ. The CDR3 has 16 amino acids. V was clipped by 1 base and J by 2 bases; unmatched bases: 8. The CDR3 region is CASSLMTGSVNYGYTF. In nucleotides, the CDR3 is TGCGCCAGCAGCTTGATGACAGGGTCCGTCAACTATGGCTACACCTTC.

The genes are TRBV7-9 and TRBJ1-2, with D uncertain. V gave up 5 bases and J gave up 4 bases, with 14 bases separating them. CDR1 and CDR2 from the germline V gene are SEHNR and FQNEAQ (reference sequence). The CDR3 runs 14 residues. CDR3: CASSHFRDAYGYTF. The DNA of the CDR3 is TGTGCCAGCAGCCATTTTCGAGACGCCTATGGCTACACCTTC.

The J gene is TRBJ2-1, the V gene TRBV5-1, with D possibly being TRBD2 (5 bases). The CDR3 has 14 residues. Trimming took 1 base from V and 7 from J, leaving 12 bases between them. Germline lookup yields CDR1 SGHRS and CDR2 YFSETQ. CDR3 in amino acids: CASSLPLSGNEQFF. Written as DNA, the CDR3 is TGCGCCAGCAGCTTGCCCCTGTCGGGGAATGAGCAGTTCTTC.

The genes are TRBV2 and TRBJ1-2, with no clear D. Looked up from germline, CDR1 is SNHLY and CDR2 is FYNNEI. Trimming left V 0 bases short and J 8 bases short, with 10 bases between. There are 13 residues in the CDR3. The CDR3 is CASSEARPRGYTF. The CDR3 DNA reads as TGTGCCAGCAGTGAAGCCAGGCCCAGGGGCTACACCTTC.

This clone was seen only once. This chain joins TRBV6-1 and TRBJ1-1; D unclear. In germline, CDR1 is MNHNS, CDR2 SASEGT. The CDR3 loop spans 13 amino acids. Trimming shortened V by 4 bases and J by 4 bases, and 10 bases separated the two germline ends. Here the CDR3 reads CASSGSAVTEAFF. CDR3 DNA sequence: TGTGCCAGCAGTGGGTCGGCAGTCACTGAAGCTTTCTTT.

A few counts support this clone. This chain connects TRBV18 to TRBJ2-7; D gene uncertain. The germline V and J ends were trimmed by 5 bases and 6 bases, with 11 bases remaining between them. CDR1 is KGHSH, CDR2 LQKENI, per germline. The CDR3 has 12 amino acids. CDR3: CASSFETSEQYF. The CDR3 DNA is TGTGCCAGCTCATTCGAGACCAGCGAGCAGTACTTC.